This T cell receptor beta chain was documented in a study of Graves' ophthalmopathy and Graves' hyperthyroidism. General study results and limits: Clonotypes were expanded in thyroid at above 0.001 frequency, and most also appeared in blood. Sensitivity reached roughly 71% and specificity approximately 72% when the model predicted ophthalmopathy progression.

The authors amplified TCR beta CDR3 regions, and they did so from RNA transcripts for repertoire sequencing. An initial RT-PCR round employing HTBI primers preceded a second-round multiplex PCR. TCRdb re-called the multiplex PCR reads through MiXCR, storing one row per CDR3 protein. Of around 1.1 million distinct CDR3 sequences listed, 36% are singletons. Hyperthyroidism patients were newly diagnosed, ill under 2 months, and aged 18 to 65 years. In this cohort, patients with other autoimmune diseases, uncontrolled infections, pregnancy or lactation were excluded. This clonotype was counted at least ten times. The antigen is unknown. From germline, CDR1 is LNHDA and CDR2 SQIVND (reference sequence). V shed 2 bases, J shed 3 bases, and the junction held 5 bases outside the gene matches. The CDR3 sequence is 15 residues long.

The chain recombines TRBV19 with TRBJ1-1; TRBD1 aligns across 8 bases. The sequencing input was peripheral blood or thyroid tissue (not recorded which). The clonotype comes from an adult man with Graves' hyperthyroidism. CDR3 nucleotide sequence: TGTGCCAGTAGTATAACAGGGGGTAGGGACACTGAAGCTTTCTTT. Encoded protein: CASSITGGRDTEAFF.